This T cell receptor beta chain was sequenced in a study of T cell responses to AZD1222 COVID-19 vaccine (dated by TCRdb to about 2021). Describing the broader study: A total of 233 trial participants underwent TCR sequencing, of whom some 210 received two doses of AZD1222 and roughly 25 received two doses of the MenACWY control vaccine. Trial participants were enrolled into age subgroups of 18-55, 56-69 and 70-plus years, which contained around 150, 28 and 57 TCR-sequenced participants, respectively.

General conclusions and limits of the study: Only 5 to 7 AZD1222 recipients were SARS-CoV-2 seropositive at baseline, limiting conclusions about previously exposed vaccinees. After two AZD1222 doses, spike-specific TCR breadth and depth were significantly higher than at day 0 and than in MenACWY recipients. Reportedly, close to half of the unique spike-specific TCRs recognized epitopes lying outside the regions that are mutated in the B.1.351 and B.1.1.7 variants. Because no day 14 peak-response samples were available, the repertoires could be characterized only after the peak T cell response. Most participants were white British and females outnumbered males, and the authors suggested that clonal diversity may have been underestimated. The whole spike protein was spanned by vaccine-associated CD4 TCRs, and dominant responses were seen in regions 160-218 and 743-854. In the small 56-69-year group, the increase in depth fell short of significance, most likely because of low power.

About this clone: It lacks a known antigen. Per-base qualities were not stored, and no clone one base away is much larger.

The sample's time point label, in plain terms: baseline before first vaccination. In the paper's terms, the treatment or condition label means: meningococcal conjugate vaccine given as trial control. The vaccinee samples were drawn from two UK trials, COV001 and COV002, one of which was a single-blind randomized controlled phase 2/3 trial testing AZD1222 (ChAdOx1 nCoV-19) in healthy adults. Trial participant PBMC samples were collected at day 0 and day 28 after the second dose for TCRbeta chain sequencing. The CDR3 regions of human TCRbeta chains were analyzed by immunosequencing. In the paper's pipeline: TCRs in the repertoires were matched against a reference library of SARS-CoV-2-specific TCRs that had been generated with the MIRA antigen-specificity platform. Breadth was defined as the fraction of unique TCRs that were SARS-CoV-2-associated, and depth was defined as the fraction of total T cells that were SARS-CoV-2-associated. Using the MIRA data, each spike-specific TCR was assigned both to the spike region to which the TCR was reactive and to a CD4 or CD8 class. Log10-transformed breadth and depth values were compared by one-way ANOVA with Sidak's multiple comparisons tests. Imported from immuneACCESS, the table was reduced by TCRdb to in-frame sequences with V and J called. These copies leave out some clones; in studies compared against another copy, an unresolved V gene accounts for under half, and the cause of the remainder is not known. V and J calls and clone size are copied from that table; D and trimming were computed from the DNA. This sample has roughly 130,000 clones in its table, and 88% of those were observed once. The ten largest clones capture roughly a sixth of the sample.

Deletion took 3 bases off V and 0 bases off J, with a span of 5 bases between the germline ends. The CDR3 holds 14 amino acids from the cysteine to the phenylalanine. Just CDR3 DNA is preserved here, 42 bases in frame from base 1. The germline V gene (reference sequence) yields LGHDT for CDR1 and YNNKEL for CDR2. This TCR was sampled from an adult in good health. Sequenced here: peripheral blood, sampled on day 0 of MenACWY control vaccination. The rearranged segments are TRBV3-1 (or the pseudogene TRBV3-2) and TRBJ2-2, with the D segment identity uncertain. The nucleotide sequence reads as follows: TGTGCCAGCAGCCACTCTGCGAACACCGGGGAGCTGTTTTTT. Translation gives CASSHSANTGELFF.